This TCR beta chain was sequenced for a study of T cell changes during pregnancy in multiple sclerosis. Looked up from germline, CDR1 is SGHRS and CDR2 is YFSETQ. Germline trimming cut 7 bases from V and 3 bases from J; bases unmatched to any gene: 13. This CDR3 contains 16 residues. This clone has just one count. Clones were read by immunoSEQ multiplex PCR, and TCRdb kept only the in-frame ones, dropping some. In the table there are about 48,000 clones, about 90% of which are singletons. The genes are TRBV5-1 and TRBJ1-1, with 9 bases aligning to TRBD1. Sequencing used CD4+ T cells from peripheral blood mononuclear cells, obtained in the third trimester of pregnancy. The TCR comes from a female donor with multiple sclerosis, enrolled in a pregnancy study. The CDR3 sequence: CASSKGGTGRDTEAFF. The CDR3, as DNA: TGCGCCAGCTCAAAGGGCGGGACAGGGAGGGACACTGAAGCTTTCTTT.